Below are 13 T cell receptor beta chains sequenced from a single sample in a study of T-cell reconstitution after alpha-beta-depleted transplantation in children. Unique molecular identifiers were used to barcode this TCRbeta library. TCRdb re-derived calls from the PCR reads in MiXCR, one entry per CDR3 protein. The sample lists 300,000 or so distinct CDR3 sequences, over 8% occurring once. The sequenced sample was PBMCs from the stem cell graft donor, obtained from the stem cell graft. The receptors stem from a human donor who donated a stem cell graft to a child with SCID.

Only a few counts were recorded for this clonotype. The chain employs TRBV6-5 and TRBJ2-1; possible D gene TRBD2, 6 bases. There are 13 residues in the CDR3. The V end was cut by 0 bases, the J end by 7 bases, with 7 bases between. CDR1 and CDR2 from the germline V gene are MNHEY and SVGAGI. For the CDR3, the DNA is TGTGCCAGCAGTTACTCGGCGGGGAATGAGCAGTTCTTC. Protein: CASSYSAGNEQFF.

This chain connects TRBV11-2 to TRBJ2-7; D may correspond to TRBD1 or TRBD2 (6 bases each). V was cut by 2 bases and J by 4 bases, with 12 bases left in between. The V gene's germline CDR1 is SGHAT and CDR2 FQNNGV. CDR3 size: 14 residues. The CDR3 sequence: CASSLSRGAYEQYF. The DNA of the CDR3 is TGTGCCAGCAGCTTATCTAGGGGGGCTTACGAGCAGTACTTC.

The rearrangement links TRBV2 to TRBJ2-1, with D possibly matching TRBD2 (5 bases). CDR1 is SNHLY, CDR2 FYNNEI, per germline. Trimming took off 4 bases at V and 0 bases at J, with 10 bases between the two ends. The CDR3 loop spans 15 amino acids. The chain's CDR3 is CASSARESSYNEQFF. The CDR3 region has the DNA TGTGCCAGCAGTGCCCGGGAAAGCTCCTACAATGAGCAGTTCTTC.

This clonotype was picked up one time. The CDR3 sequence: CSASGWGMNTEAFF. As DNA, the CDR3 is TGCAGTGCTAGTGGCTGGGGTATGAACACTGAAGCTTTCTTT. The chain couples TRBV20-1 to TRBJ1-1; D not certain. V shed 3 bases and J shed 0 bases, with 11 bases lying between them. The CDR3 totals 14 residues. Per the germline V gene, CDR1 is DFQATT and CDR2 is SNEGSKA (reference sequence).

The chain combines TRBV12-3 or TRBV12-4 with TRBJ1-1; D may be TRBD1 (5 bases). The CDR3 spans 19 residues. Between the trimmed V and J ends, which lost 0 bases and 0 bases, there was a span of 20 bases. This CDR3 is CASSLAQVSTAKMNTEAFF. CDR3 nucleotide sequence: TGTGCCAGCAGTTTAGCGCAAGTATCGACAGCCAAAATGAACACTGAAGCTTTCTTT.

This clonotype showed up just a few times. The gene calls are TRBV5-8 and TRBJ2-7; possibly TRBD2 for D (6 bases). The length of the CDR3 is 15 residues. Germline V CDR1 and CDR2: SGHTS, YDEGEE. Deletions cut 10 bases from V and 2 bases from J, with 22 bases between. CDR3 coding DNA: TGTGCCGGATTCGTAGATGGGACTGATCCCTACGAGCAGTACTTC. Its translation: CAGFVDGTDPYEQYF. Supplemented by reference TRBV5-8 and TRBJ2-7, the full variable domain reads EAGVTQSPTHLIKTRGQQATLRCSPISGHTSVYWYQQALGLGLQFLLWYDEGEERNRGNFPPRFSGRQFPNYSSELNVNALELEDSALYLCAGFVDGTDPYEQYFGPGTRLTVT.

This rearrangement joins TRBV3-1 to TRBJ2-3, with D tentatively TRBD1 (6 bases). The CDR3 sequence is 14 residues long. Germline V CDR1 and CDR2: LGHDT, YNNKEL (reference sequence). V was pared by 4 bases and J by 6 bases, with 14 bases between. The CDR3 sequence: CASSPRGEGDTQYF. The CDR3 coding sequence is TGTGCCAGCAGCCCCAGGGGCGAGGGGGATACGCAGTATTTT.

This clonotype was seen only a few times. The rearrangement links TRBV10-2 to TRBJ1-1; no definite D call. The length of the CDR3 is 13 residues. Germline lookup yields CDR1 WSHSY and CDR2 SAAADI. Trimming cost V 7 bases and J 1 base, with 10 bases left between them. The CDR3, as DNA: TGCGCCAGCAAGCTGGGGTGGAACACTGAAGCTTTCTTT. Residues: CASKLGWNTEAFF.

This clonotype was seen a few times. The chain joins TRBV6-1 to TRBJ2-5; TRBD1 or TRBD2 may be the D gene (6 bases each). The CDR3 consists of 14 residues. Germline V lookup: CDR1 MNHNS, CDR2 SASEGT. V dropped 10 bases and J dropped 2 bases, with 17 bases sitting between them. The CDR3 sequence: CATTKGGPQETQYF. The CDR3 nucleotides read TGTGCCACCACGAAGGGGGGACCGCAAGAGACCCAGTACTTC.

The chain employs TRBV29-1 and TRBJ1-1; possible D gene TRBD1, 6 bases. The length of the CDR3 is 14 residues. V lost 6 bases and J lost 1, with 15 bases in between. Germline-derived CDR1 and CDR2 are SQVTM and ANQGSEA. DNA of the CDR3: TGCAGCGTCGTACAGGGAGTAGGGAACACTGAAGCTTTCTTT. The encoded protein is CSVVQGVGNTEAFF.

This clonotype was seen many times. The gene calls are TRBV5-1 and TRBJ2-6; 9 nucleotides agree with TRBD1. V shed 3 bases, J shed 0 bases, and the junction held 7 bases outside the gene matches. In germline, CDR1 is SGHRS, CDR2 YFSETQ. The CDR3 totals 18 residues. The CDR3 DNA reads TGCGCCAGCAGCTCCACCGGGACAGGGAGCTCTGGGGCCAACGTCCTGACTTTC. Translation gives CASSSTGTGSSGANVLTF. Together with reference TRBV5-1 and TRBJ2-6, the CDR3 gives the full variable domain: KAGVTQTPRYLIKTRGQQVTLSCSPISGHRSVSWYQQTPGQGLQFLFEYFSETQRNKGNFPGRFSGRQFSNSRSEMNVSTLELGDSALYLCASSSTGTGSSGANVLTFGAGSRLTVL.

The V call is TRBV12-3 or TRBV12-4, the J call TRBJ2-1, with TRBD1 matching over 8 bases. The CDR3 consists of 14 residues. V lost 8 bases to trimming and J lost 3 bases; unmatched junction nucleotides: 6. CDR3 in amino acids: CASHRGQDYNEQFF. The CDR3 nucleotides read TGTGCCAGCCATAGGGGACAGGACTACAATGAGCAGTTCTTC.

The chain combines TRBV2 with TRBJ1-5; D is unresolved. The V and J ends lost 7 bases and 1 base respectively, with 14 bases between them. The CDR3 sequence is 15 residues long. The germline gives CDR1 SNHLY, CDR2 FYNNEI. The chain's CDR3 is CASTLIPLSNQPQHF. For the CDR3, the DNA is TGTGCCAGCACCTTGATACCACTGAGCAATCAGCCCCAGCATTTT.